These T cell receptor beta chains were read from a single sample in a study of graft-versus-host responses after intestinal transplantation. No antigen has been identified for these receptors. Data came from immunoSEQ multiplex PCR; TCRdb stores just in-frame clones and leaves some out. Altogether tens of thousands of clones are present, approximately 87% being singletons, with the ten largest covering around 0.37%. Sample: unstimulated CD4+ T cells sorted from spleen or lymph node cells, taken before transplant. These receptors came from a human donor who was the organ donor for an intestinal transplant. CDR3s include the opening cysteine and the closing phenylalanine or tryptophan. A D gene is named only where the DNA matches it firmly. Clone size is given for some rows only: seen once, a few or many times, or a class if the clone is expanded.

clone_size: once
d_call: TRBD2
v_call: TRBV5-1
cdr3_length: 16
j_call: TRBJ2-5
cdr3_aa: CASSLALAGGLETQYF
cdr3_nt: TGCGCCAGCAGCTTGGCGCTAGCGGGGGGGCTAGAGACCCAGTACTTC

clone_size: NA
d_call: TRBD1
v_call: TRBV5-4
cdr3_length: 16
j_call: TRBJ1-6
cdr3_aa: CASSIGTGLSNSPLHF
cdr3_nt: TGTGCCAGCAGCATCGGGACAGGGCTAAGTAATTCACCCCTCCACTTT

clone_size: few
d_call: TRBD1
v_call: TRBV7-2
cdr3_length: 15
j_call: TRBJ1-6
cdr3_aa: CASSTGQTYNSPLHF
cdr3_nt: TGTGCCAGCAGCACGGGACAGACTTATAATTCACCCCTCCACTTT

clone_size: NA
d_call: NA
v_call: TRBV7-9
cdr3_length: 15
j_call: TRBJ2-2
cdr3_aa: CASSFTGSNTGELFF
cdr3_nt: TGTGCCAGCAGCTTTACAGGGTCGAACACCGGGGAGCTGTTTTTT

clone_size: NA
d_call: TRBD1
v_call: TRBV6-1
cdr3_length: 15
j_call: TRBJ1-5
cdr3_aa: CASRQGRGGNQPQHF
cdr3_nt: TGTGCCAGCAGACAGGGGCGCGGGGGCAATCAGCCCCAGCATTTT

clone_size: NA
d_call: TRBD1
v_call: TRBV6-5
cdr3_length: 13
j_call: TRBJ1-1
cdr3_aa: CASSSDRGTEAFF
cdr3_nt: TGTGCCAGCAGCTCCGACAGGGGGACTGAAGCTTTCTTT

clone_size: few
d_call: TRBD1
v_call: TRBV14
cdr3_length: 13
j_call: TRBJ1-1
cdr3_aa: CASQGQPNTEAFF
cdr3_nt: TGTGCCAGCCAGGGACAGCCCAACACTGAAGCTTTCTTT

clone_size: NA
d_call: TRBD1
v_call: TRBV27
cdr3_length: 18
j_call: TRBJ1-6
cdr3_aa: CASSLIFTGGRYNSPLHF
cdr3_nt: TGTGCCAGCAGTTTAATTTTCACAGGGGGCCGTTATAATTCACCCCTCCACTTT

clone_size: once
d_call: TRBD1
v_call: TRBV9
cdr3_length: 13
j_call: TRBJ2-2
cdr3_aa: CASTATGHGELFF
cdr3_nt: TGTGCCAGCACGGCGACAGGGCACGGGGAGCTGTTTTTT

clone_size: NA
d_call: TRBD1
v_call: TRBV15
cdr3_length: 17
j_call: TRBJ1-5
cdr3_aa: CATSRRPGTGGHQPQHF
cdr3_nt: TGTGCCACCAGCAGGCGCCCCGGGACAGGGGGCCATCAGCCCCAGCATTTT

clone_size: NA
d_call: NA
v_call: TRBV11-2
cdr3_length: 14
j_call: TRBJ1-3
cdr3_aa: CASSLTDSGNTIYF
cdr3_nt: TGTGCCAGCAGCTTAACTGACTCTGGAAACACCATATATTTT

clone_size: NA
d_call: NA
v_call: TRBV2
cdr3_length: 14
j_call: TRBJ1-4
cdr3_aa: CASKRETTNEKLFF
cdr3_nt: TGTGCCAGCAAAAGGGAGACAACTAATGAAAAACTGTTTTTT

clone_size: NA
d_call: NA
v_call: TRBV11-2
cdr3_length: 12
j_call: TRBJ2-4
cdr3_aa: CASSGPGDIQYF
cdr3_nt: TGTGCCAGCAGCGGCCCCGGGGACATTCAGTACTTC

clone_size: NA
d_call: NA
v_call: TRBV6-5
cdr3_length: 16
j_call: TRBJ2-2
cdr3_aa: CASSYGGGRNTGELFF
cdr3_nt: TGTGCCAGCAGTTACGGGGGGGGGCGGAACACCGGGGAGCTGTTTTTT

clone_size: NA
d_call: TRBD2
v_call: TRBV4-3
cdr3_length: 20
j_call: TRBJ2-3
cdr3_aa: CASSQDPIGGGRSSTDTQYF
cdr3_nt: TGCGCCAGCAGCCAAGACCCGATCGGGGGGGGGAGATCTAGCACAGATACGCAGTATTTT

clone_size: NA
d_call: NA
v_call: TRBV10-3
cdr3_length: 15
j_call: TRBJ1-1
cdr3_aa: CAIRSIQGQNTEAFF
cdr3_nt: TGTGCCATCAGATCGATACAGGGCCAGAACACTGAAGCTTTCTTT

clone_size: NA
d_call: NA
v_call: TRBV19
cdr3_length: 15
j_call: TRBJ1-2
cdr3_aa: CASSIDGGTNYGYTF
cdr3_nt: TGTGCCAGTAGTATAGATGGGGGGACTAACTATGGCTACACCTTC

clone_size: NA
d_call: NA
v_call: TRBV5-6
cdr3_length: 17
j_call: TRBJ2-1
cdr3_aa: CASSRGWGPSSYNEQFF
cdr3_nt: TGTGCCAGCAGCCGAGGGTGGGGTCCAAGCTCCTACAATGAGCAGTTCTTC